This note documents a single T cell receptor (beta chain) sequence. This sample was taken from a study of blood T cell repertoires in COVID-19. About the study: Sites across the United States, Italy and Spain contributed samples from acute and convalescent COVID-19. The analysed material was cDNA or gDNA that came from T cells, B-cell-depleted T cells, or PBMCs.

As handled by the study authors: Using reference gene primer amplification, nucleated cell counts were estimated. The data were produced by immunoSEQ multiplex PCR, yet TCRdb's version contains in-frame clones alone and is incomplete. That table gives V, J and clone size, and the DNA gave D and trimming. The sample has some 260,000 clones, roughly 84% seen once; the top ten hold 2.1%. Sequencing was performed on peripheral blood. This TCR derives from a woman in her thirties or forties who had recovered from COVID-19.

CDR3 sequence reads: CAISDHGLAQETQYF. CDR3 bases: TGTGCCATCAGTGACCACGGACTAGCTCAAGAGACCCAGTACTTC. The V and J genes are TRBV10-3 and TRBJ2-5; 8 bases fit TRBD2. J gave up 2 bases and V 3 bases, and 5 bases lay outside the gene matches. The CDR3 sequence is 15 residues long. Germline values: CDR1 ENHRY, CDR2 SYGVKD.